The 10 T cell receptor beta chains presented below share a single source sample, sequenced in a study of PD-L1 blockade in urothelial cancer. Measured with immunoSEQ multiplex PCR; TCRdb has only the in-frame clones, and not every one. The top ten clones hold roughly 5.7% of a sample with more than 65,000 clones, 75% to 90% of them seen once. The material sequenced was PBMCs, taken around atezolizumab (anti-PD-L1) treatment. These receptors were collected from a woman in her sixties or seventies with urothelial cancer.

The chain links TRBV7-7 to TRBJ2-5; tentative D call: TRBD1 (6 bases). Per the germline V gene, CDR1 is SSHAT and CDR2 is FNYEAQ (reference sequence). The CDR3 consists of 16 residues. V dropped 1 base and J dropped 1 base, with 13 bases sitting between them. Here the CDR3 reads CASSLGLTGSQETQYF. For the CDR3, the DNA is TGTGCCAGCAGCTTAGGTTTAACAGGGTCCCAAGAGACCCAGTACTTC. Looking up the rest from reference TRBV7-7 and TRBJ2-5 gives the full variable domain: GAGVSQSPRYKVTKRGQDVTLRCDPISSHATLYWYQQALGQGPEFLTYFNYEAQPDKSGLPSDRFSAERPEGSISTLTIQRTEQRDSAMYRCASSLGLTGSQETQYFGPGTRLLVL.

The chain carries TRBV30 and TRBJ1-5; D unresolved. Trimming left V 1 base short and J 5 bases short, with 9 bases between. The CDR3 runs 13 residues. Germline values: CDR1 GTSNPN, CDR2 SVGIG (reference sequence). The CDR3 loop reads CAWSDLTYQPQHF. CDR3 in DNA: TGTGCCTGGAGTGACCTAACCTATCAGCCCCAGCATTTT.

The rearrangement uses TRBV6-1 and TRBJ1-2, with a weak D call TRBD1 (5 bases). Per the germline V gene, CDR1 is MNHNS and CDR2 is SASEGT. This CDR3 is 19 amino acids long. Trimming stripped 3 bases from V and 1 base from J, with 24 bases between. The CDR3, as DNA: TGTGCCAGCAGTGATATAGGTTGGGCAGGGATTCCACTTAACTATGGCTACACCTTC. Protein: CASSDIGWAGIPLNYGYTF.

V and J are TRBV7-8 and TRBJ2-1; D might be TRBD1 (6 bases). This CDR3 spans 15 amino acids. V lost 1 base and J 4 bases, leaving 11 bases between the germline ends. The germline V gene encodes CDR1 SGHVS and CDR2 FQNEAQ. The CDR3, as DNA: TGTGCCAGCAGCTTAGTGAGGGGGACGTACAATGAGCAGTTCTTC. Residues: CASSLVRGTYNEQFF.

The chain recombines TRBV6-5 with TRBJ2-5; D not certain. V lost 8 bases and J 3 bases, leaving 13 bases between the germline ends. Germline V gives CDR1 MNHEY, CDR2 SVGAGI. This CDR3 is built from 13 residues. CDR3: CASGQREKETQYF. The CDR3 DNA reads as TGTGCCAGCGGGCAGAGAGAAAAAGAGACCCAGTACTTC.

The genes are TRBV2 and TRBJ2-2, with a possible D match to TRBD1 (6 bases). The length of the CDR3 is 16 residues. Germline CDR1 SNHLY, CDR2 FYNNEI. V shed 1 base and J shed 2 bases, with 11 bases lying between them. CDR3 bases: TGTGCCAGCAGTGAAGAAACAGGGCGAAACACCGGGGAGCTGTTTTTT. Amino acid sequence: CASSEETGRNTGELFF.

This chain connects TRBV7-9 to TRBJ2-1; 14 bases map to TRBD2. The germline V gene has CDR1 SEHNR and CDR2 FQNEAQ (reference sequence). V gave up 0 bases and J gave up 9 bases; unmatched junction bases: 4. The CDR3 runs 16 residues. CDR3 region: CASSLAGLAGGGEQFF. CDR3 coding DNA: TGTGCCAGCAGCTTAGCCGGACTAGCGGGGGGAGGTGAGCAGTTCTTC.

This rearrangement joins TRBV19 to TRBJ1-2, with D perhaps TRBD1 (5 bases). CDR1 is LNHDA and CDR2 is SQIVND in the germline V gene (reference sequence). The CDR3 runs to 14 residues. V was pared by 6 bases and J by 1 base, with 12 bases between. This CDR3 reads CASRPPGLNYGYTF. Here the CDR3 DNA reads TGTGCCAGTAGGCCCCCGGGACTTAACTATGGCTACACCTTC.

The rearrangement joins TRBV27 to TRBJ2-1, with D possibly TRBD2 on 6 matching bases. Germline CDR1 and CDR2: MNHEY and SMNVEV (reference sequence). CDR3 length: 14 residues. The V gene lost 8 bases and the J gene lost 9 bases, with 20 bases spanning the gap. As DNA, the CDR3 is TGTGCCAGCCAACTGCGGGGTGGTAATACTGAGCAGTTCTTC. This encodes CASQLRGGNTEQFF.

The chain is built from TRBV19 and TRBJ1-1, with a possible D match to TRBD1 (6 bases). The V end lost 4 bases, the J end lost 0 bases, and 12 bases lay between the germline ends. This CDR3 is 15 amino acids long. The germline gives CDR1 LNHDA, CDR2 SQIVND (reference sequence). This CDR3 reads CASSRTVLLNTEAFF. As DNA, the CDR3 is TGTGCCAGTAGTAGGACAGTTCTCTTGAACACTGAAGCTTTCTTT.